This entry concerns a single TCR beta chain. This specimen comes from a study of blood T cell repertoires in COVID-19. Study overall: The samples span acute and convalescent COVID-19 from the United States, Italy and Spain. PBMCs, B-cell-depleted T cells, or T cells provided the cDNA or gDNA that made up the material.

V shed 6 bases and J shed 1 base, with 6 bases lying between them. The CDR3 has 12 residues. Original analysis: Quantification of nucleated cells was approximated via reference gene primer amplification. Only in-frame clones appear in the TCRdb table, and some are missing; sequencing was by immunoSEQ multiplex PCR. V and J calls and clone size are as listed in that table; D and trimming were resolved from the DNA. The repertoire consists of around 300,000 clones, with roughly 88% occurring once and the leading ten covering around 3%. The J gene is TRBJ2-5, the V gene TRBV12-3 or TRBV12-4; D is unresolved. The receptor comes from a woman aged 25-40 years with active or convalescent COVID-19. The specimen was peripheral blood. CDR3 DNA: TGTGCCAGCAGCCAACTCCAAGAGACCCAGTACTTC. Encoded protein: CASSQLQETQYF.